Shown below are 17 T cell receptor beta chains from a single sample sequenced in a study of T cell responses to AZD1222 COVID-19 vaccine. The method was immunoSEQ multiplex PCR; TCRdb's version includes in-frame clones alone and lacks a portion of them. The repertoire has some 100,000 clones, approximately 84% of them found once; the top ten carry 16%. Sample: peripheral blood, taken on day 0 of AZD1222 vaccination. These receptors all come from an adult in good health.

The V and J genes are TRBV5-4 and TRBJ1-5; 7 bases are shared with TRBD1. Losses at the gene ends were 3 bases for V and 0 bases for J; bases not matched to a gene: 9. This CDR3 has 17 residues. CDR1 is SGHNT, CDR2 YYREEE, per germline (reference sequence). The CDR3 sequence is CASSWQGTAFSNQPQHF. CDR3 in DNA: TGTGCCAGCAGCTGGCAGGGGACAGCTTTTAGCAATCAGCCCCAGCATTTT.

This clone was found once. The chain recombines TRBV28 with TRBJ1-5; TRBD1 might be the D (6 bases). Germline V gives CDR1 MDHEN, CDR2 SYDVKM. Trimming removed 6 bases from V and 0 bases from J, with 9 bases in between. This CDR3 has 14 residues. CDR3 sequence: CASRTGDSNQPQHF. CDR3 sequence (DNA): TGTGCCAGCAGGACAGGTGATAGCAATCAGCCCCAGCATTTT.

CDR3 sequence: CASSYQPANTGELFF. DNA of the CDR3: TGTGCCAGCAGTTATCAGCCTGCCAACACCGGGGAGCTGTTTTTT. This sequence joins TRBV6-5 and TRBJ2-2; D gene uncertain. V was pared by 3 bases and J by 2 bases, with 10 bases between. Germline loops: CDR1 MNHEY, CDR2 SVGAGI. The CDR3 consists of 15 residues.

This sequence joins TRBV19 and TRBJ1-6, with D uncertain. Germline loops: CDR1 LNHDA, CDR2 SQIVND (reference sequence). With 5 bases removed from V and 7 bases from J, the gap between germline ends came to 12 bases. This CDR3 has 14 residues. The CDR3: CASSRAVQNSPLHF. CDR3 nucleotides: TGTGCCAGTAGTCGGGCAGTACAAAATTCACCCCTCCACTTT.

J is TRBJ2-1 and V is TRBV9; 12 positions match TRBD1. CDR1 is SGDLS, CDR2 YYNGEE, per germline. J gave up 7 bases and V 3 bases, and 11 bases lay outside the gene matches. The CDR3 runs 17 residues. The CDR3 here is CASSAGRGQGAGNEQFF. The CDR3 nucleotides are TGTGCCAGCAGCGCCGGGAGGGGACAGGGGGCAGGAAATGAGCAGTTCTTC.

This chain links TRBV27 with TRBJ2-7; TRBD2 matches at 12 bases. CDR1 is MNHEY, CDR2 SMNVEV, per germline (reference sequence). J was trimmed by 0 bases and V by 2 bases; bases with no gene match: 5. CDR3 size: 17 residues. CDR3 sequence: CASSLKLAGGSSYEQYF. CDR3 nucleotides: TGTGCCAGCAGTTTAAAGCTAGCGGGAGGGTCCTCCTACGAGCAGTACTTC.

The genes are TRBV6-2 or TRBV6-3 and TRBJ1-5; D is ambiguous. V was pared by 4 bases and J by 3 bases, with 7 bases between. Germline V gene lookup returns CDR1 MNHEY and CDR2 SVGEGT. The CDR3 is 13 amino acids. The CDR3 here is CASSLDANQPQHF. Written as DNA, the CDR3 is TGTGCCAGCAGTTTGGACGCCAATCAGCCCCAGCATTTT.

This clone was seen just once. The chain has TRBV19 and TRBJ1-5, with D uncertain. The V and J ends lost 4 bases and 5 bases respectively, with 18 bases between them. The CDR3 has 16 amino acids. In germline, CDR1 is LNHDA, CDR2 SQIVND (reference sequence). This chain's CDR3 is CASSRSAGVRDQPQHF. CDR3 DNA sequence: TGTGCCAGTAGTAGGTCGGCCGGGGTTCGAGATCAGCCCCAGCATTTT.

CDR3 sequence reads: CASSLGSEKTQYF. CDR3 bases: TGTGCCAGCAGCTTGGGTAGCGAGAAGACCCAGTACTTC. The genes are TRBV5-6 and TRBJ2-5; D is perhaps TRBD2 (5 bases). Trimming removed 0 bases at V and 6 bases at J, with 9 bases between. The CDR3 has 13 residues. Per germline, CDR1 SGHDT and CDR2 YYEEEE.

This chain connects TRBV10-3 to TRBJ1-4; D uncertain. Germline CDR1 reads ENHRY; CDR2 reads SYGVKD. V lost 3 bases and J lost 5, with 10 bases in between. The CDR3 has 14 residues. DNA for the CDR3: TGTGCCATCAGTGAATCCCAGAGAAATGAAAAACTGTTTTTT. Amino acids: CAISESQRNEKLFF.

The rearrangement links TRBV6-4 to TRBJ2-2; 9 bases map to TRBD1. Germline assignment: CDR1 MRHNA and CDR2 SNTAGT. V shed 6 bases and J 4 bases; nucleotides not matched to a gene: 12. This CDR3 is built from 17 residues. The CDR3 DNA sequence: TGTGCCAGCAGGGGGCCCGGGACAGGGTTTTCCACCGGGGAGCTGTTTTTT. Translated, it gives CASRGPGTGFSTGELFF.

This clone appeared once. V is TRBV7-9 and J is TRBJ2-1; unclear D gene. CDR1 and CDR2 from the germline V gene are SEHNR and FQNEAQ (reference sequence). Trimming cost V 2 bases and J 0 bases, with 11 bases left between them. This CDR3 region has 16 residues. CDR3 region: CASSLSILISYNEQFF. The DNA of the CDR3 is TGTGCCAGCAGCTTAAGTATATTAATCTCCTACAATGAGCAGTTCTTC.

The chain couples TRBV7-9 to TRBJ2-3; D gene unclear. CDR3 length equals 11 residues. Trimming pared 8 bases from V and 1 base from J, leaving 4 bases between. CDR1 is SEHNR, CDR2 FQNEAQ, per germline (reference sequence). In DNA form, the CDR3 reads TGTGCCAGCGACGGCACAGATACGCAGTATTTT. Protein sequence: CASDGTDTQYF.

V usage is TRBV6-5 and J usage is TRBJ2-7; D is unclear. The germline gives CDR1 MNHEY, CDR2 SVGAGI. Deletions cut 0 bases from V and 3 bases from J, with 6 bases between. This CDR3 is built from 13 residues. This CDR3 is CASSYSTGYEQYF. As DNA, the CDR3 is TGTGCCAGCAGTTACTCGACGGGCTACGAGCAGTACTTC.

The chain recombines TRBV21-1 with TRBJ1-1. TRBV21-1 is tagged as a pseudogene. This CDR3 comprises 14 residues. The CDR3 region has the DNA TGTGCCAGCAGCAGCAGAGCGGGGAACACTGAAGCTTTCTTT. Its translation is CASSSRAGNTEAFF.

This rearrangement joins TRBV2 to TRBJ1-4; 7 nucleotides agree with TRBD1. Germline assignment: CDR1 SNHLY and CDR2 FYNNEI. The CDR3 spans 15 residues. The junction had 9 bases not matched to a gene; V was cut back by 6 bases and J by 5 bases. Here the CDR3 reads CASSLPGQLNEKLFF. As DNA, the CDR3 is TGTGCCAGCAGCTTACCGGGACAGCTAAATGAAAAACTGTTTTTT.

The table lists this clone with a count of one. The rearrangement uses TRBV24-1 and TRBJ2-3, with TRBD1 as a possible D gene (6 bases). Germline V gene data show CDR1 as KGHDR and CDR2 as SFDVKD. The CDR3 sequence is 12 residues long. With 9 bases removed from V and 2 bases from J, the gap between germline ends came to 8 bases. CDR3 sequence (DNA): TGTGCCACCCAGGGGAACACAGATACGCAGTATTTT. Protein: CATQGNTDTQYF.